This TCR beta chain was observed in a study of CD8 T cells in ankylosing spondylitis. Study observations and caveats: Apparently characteristic of ankylosing spondylitis blood was a TCR beta motif (about 8 highly homologous variants). Significant enrichment of disease-linked clones was reported in matched ankylosing spondylitis synovial fluid.

This clonotype has just a few counts. Its antigen remains unidentified. Germline assignment: CDR1 MNHEY and CDR2 SVGAGI. This CDR3 comprises 14 residues. Trimming took 2 bases from V and 3 from J, leaving 11 bases between them. MiXCR, applied by TCRdb to the 5' RACE reads, yields one record per CDR3 protein. The data show roughly 370,000 distinct CDR3 sequences, with about a fifth seen just once and 15% to 20% held by the top ten. V gene TRBV6-5 combines with J gene TRBJ2-7; no clear D. What was sequenced was blood, either unsorted or a sorted T cell fraction (not recorded which). The clonotype originates from a male donor with ankylosing spondylitis. The CDR3 DNA reads TGTGCCAGCAGTTACGGTTACAGTAACTACGAGCAGTACTTC. Translation: CASSYGYSNYEQYF.